These 8 T cell receptor beta chains were all obtained from the same sample, sequenced in a study of regulatory T cells in long-lasting Graves disease. According to the study, TCR beta libraries were built with iRepertoire HTBI primers and CDR3-region Arm-PCR. MiXCR, applied by TCRdb to the multiplex PCR reads, yields one record per CDR3 protein. The top ten hold roughly 27% of the sample, which has hundreds of thousands of distinct CDR3 sequences, about a sixth seen once. The time point here: newly diagnosed GD, antithyroid drugs for less than 3 months. RNA isolated from PBMCs was used to make the TCR library. The same sample was also studied in work on T cells in Graves' hyperthyroidism and ophthalmopathy.

Sample: peripheral blood mononuclear cells (PBMCs), taken at new diagnosis, from a patient treated with antithyroid drugs. The receptors were sampled from a man aged 40-49 years with Graves disease.

This clonotype was seen many times. DNA for the CDR3: TGTGCCATCAGTGAGTCGATACAGGGGGCTGAAGCTTTCTTT. Protein product: CAISESIQGAEAFF. This chain joins TRBV10-3 and TRBJ1-1; 8 bases line up with TRBD1. Trimming cost V 0 bases and J 6 bases; bases outside gene matches: 3. This CDR3 spans 14 amino acids. Germline V gene lookup returns CDR1 ENHRY and CDR2 SYGVKD.

The genes are TRBV18 and TRBJ1-3; weak D call: TRBD1 (6 bases). Trimming removed 0 bases at V and 7 bases at J, with 16 bases between. The CDR3 sequence is 16 residues long. The germline V gene encodes CDR1 KGHSH and CDR2 LQKENI. CDR3 nucleotides: TGTGCCAGCTCACCACCGTATCAGGGGAAGGTTAACACCATATATTTT. As protein: CASSPPYQGKVNTIYF.

This clonotype showed up many times. The rearrangement uses TRBV2 and TRBJ1-1; D unresolved. The CDR3 spans 14 residues. V was clipped by 4 bases and J by 4 bases, with 13 bases between them. The germline CDR1 and CDR2 sequences are SNHLY and FYNNEI. Here the CDR3 DNA reads TGTGCCAGCAGTGTGGACCTGTTGAGCACTGAAGCTTTCTTT. This gives the protein CASSVDLLSTEAFF. Combining the CDR3 with reference TRBV2 and TRBJ1-1 gives the whole variable domain EPEVTQTPSHQVTQMGQEVILRCVPISNHLYFYWYRQILGQKVEFLVSFYNNEISEKSEIFDDQFSVERPDGSNFTLKIRSTKLEDSAMYFCASSVDLLSTEAFFGQGTRLTVV.

This clonotype was counted ten times or more. This chain links TRBV11-3 with TRBJ2-7; tentatively, D is TRBD1 (7 bases). Germline V CDR1 and CDR2: SGHNT, YENEEA. CDR3 length: 15 residues. The V end lost 1 base, the J end lost 3 bases, and 13 bases lay between the germline ends. CDR3 in DNA: TGTGCCAGCAGCTTAGGCGGGACAGCCGGCTACGAGCAGTACTTC. It codes for CASSLGGTAGYEQYF. Filled out from reference TRBV11-3 and TRBJ2-7, the complete variable domain reads EAGVVQSPRYKIIEKKQPVAFWCNPISGHNTLYWYLQNLGQGPELLIRYENEEAVDDSQLPKDRFSAERLKGVDSTLKIQPAELGDSAVYLCASSLGGTAGYEQYFGPGTRLTVT.

V is TRBV5-5 and J is TRBJ2-7; D possibly uses TRBD1 or TRBD2 (5 bases each). V was trimmed by 4 bases and J by 3 bases, leaving 14 bases between them. Per the germline V gene, CDR1 is SGHKS and CDR2 is YYEKEE (reference sequence). CDR3 length: 14 residues. The CDR3 DNA sequence: TGTGCCAGCAGCCCCGGGACGGTGGACTACGAGCAGTACTTC. Translation: CASSPGTVDYEQYF.

This clonotype was recorded a few times. The chain employs TRBV5-6 and TRBJ2-2; the D call may be TRBD1 or TRBD2 (6 bases each). Germline V gives CDR1 SGHDT, CDR2 YYEEEE. This CDR3 spans 15 amino acids. Trimming pared 1 base from V and 5 bases from J, leaving 12 bases between. The CDR3 protein is CASSLRGADTGELFF. In nucleotides, the CDR3 is TGTGCCAGCAGCTTGAGGGGGGCCGATACCGGGGAGCTGTTTTTT.

In its sample, this clonotype was seen many times. J is TRBJ2-2 and V is TRBV5-1; no reliable D call. The CDR3 runs to 14 residues. Germline CDR1 and CDR2: SGHRS and YFSETQ. Trimming took off 5 bases at V and 2 bases at J, with 10 bases between the two ends. The CDR3 DNA follows: TGCGCCAGCAGGGGTTTCGAAAACACCGGGGAGCTGTTTTTT. Its translation is CASRGFENTGELFF.

This clonotype was seen at least ten times. V usage is TRBV3-1 and J usage is TRBJ1-1; D unclear. The V end was cut by 4 bases, the J end by 10 bases, with 16 bases between. The CDR3 is 13 residues long. The germline CDR1 and CDR2 sequences are LGHDT and YNNKEL (reference sequence). The DNA for the CDR3 is TGTGCCAGCAGCCCCTCTGGACTCATCGGAGCTTTCTTT. The encoded protein is CASSPSGLIGAFF.